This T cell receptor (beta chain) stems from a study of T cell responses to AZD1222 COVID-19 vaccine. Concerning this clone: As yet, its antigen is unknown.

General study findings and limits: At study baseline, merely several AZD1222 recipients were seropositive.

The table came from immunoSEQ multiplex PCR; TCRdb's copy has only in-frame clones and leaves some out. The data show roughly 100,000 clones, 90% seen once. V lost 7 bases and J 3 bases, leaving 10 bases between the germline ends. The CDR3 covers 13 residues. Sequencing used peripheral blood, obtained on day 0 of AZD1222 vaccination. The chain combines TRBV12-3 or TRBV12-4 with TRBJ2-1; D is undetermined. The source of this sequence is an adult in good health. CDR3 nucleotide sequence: TGTGCCAGCACGCCTATGGGCTACAATGAGCAGTTCTTC. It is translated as CASTPMGYNEQFF.